A selection of T cell receptor beta chains follows, all from one sample in a study of OX40 agonist ivuxolimab in advanced cancers. TCRdb's copy holds only in-frame clones and misses some; the assay was immunoSEQ multiplex PCR. The table includes about 36,000 clones, about 78% detected once. The sequencing used CD4+ or CD8+ T cells sorted from blood, collected in a trial of the OX40 agonist ivuxolimab. These receptors were obtained from an adult with an advanced solid tumor such as melanoma, head and neck, liver or kidney cancer. Each CDR3 is given with its conserved first and last residue. Fields, in order: J gene, D gene, V gene, clone size, CDR3 protein, CDR3 DNA. A D gene is named only where the DNA matches it firmly. Expanded clones are given a class, and other clones once, few, many or no size at all.

j_call: TRBJ2-3
d_call: TRBD2
v_call: TRBV4-1
clone_size: .
cdr3_aa: CASKLAGEGPADTQYF
cdr3_nt: TGCGCCAGCAAGCTAGCGGGAGAGGGGCCGGCAGATACGCAGTATTTT

j_call: TRBJ2-1
d_call: .
v_call: TRBV30
clone_size: few
cdr3_aa: CAWSVIGNEQFF
cdr3_nt: TGTGCCTGGAGTGTAATAGGCAATGAGCAGTTCTTC

j_call: TRBJ2-3
d_call: .
v_call: TRBV7-9
clone_size: once
cdr3_aa: CASSFQGSTDTQYF
cdr3_nt: TGTGCCAGCAGCTTTCAGGGAAGCACAGATACGCAGTATTTT

j_call: TRBJ2-3
d_call: TRBD2
v_call: TRBV7-6
clone_size: .
cdr3_aa: CASSQTSGLTLSTDTQYF
cdr3_nt: TGTGCCAGCAGCCAAACTAGCGGGTTGACTCTTAGCACAGATACGCAGTATTTT

j_call: TRBJ2-5
d_call: .
v_call: TRBV5-4
clone_size: .
cdr3_aa: CASSLGSTETQYF
cdr3_nt: TGTGCCAGCAGCTTGGGCTCCACGGAGACCCAGTACTTC

j_call: TRBJ2-1
d_call: .
v_call: TRBV11-2
clone_size: .
cdr3_aa: CASSLENWTNEQFF
cdr3_nt: TGTGCCAGCAGCTTAGAGAACTGGACGAATGAGCAGTTCTTC

j_call: TRBJ2-5
d_call: TRBD1
v_call: TRBV7-8
clone_size: .
cdr3_aa: CASSLTGEETQYF
cdr3_nt: TGTGCCAGCAGCCTAACAGGGGAAGAGACCCAGTACTTC

j_call: TRBJ2-5
d_call: .
v_call: TRBV7-7
clone_size: .
cdr3_aa: CASSSRLEETQYF
cdr3_nt: TGTGCTAGCAGCTCCCGGTTGGAGGAGACCCAGTACTTC

j_call: TRBJ1-5
d_call: .
v_call: TRBV4-3
clone_size: once
cdr3_aa: CASSQDGTRNQPQHF
cdr3_nt: TGCGCCAGCAGCCAAGACGGGACACGAAATCAGCCCCAGCATTTT

j_call: TRBJ1-1
d_call: .
v_call: TRBV28
clone_size: .
cdr3_aa: CASSPPGNTEAFF
cdr3_nt: TGTGCCAGCAGCCCCCCTGGGAACACTGAAGCTTTCTTT

j_call: TRBJ2-1
d_call: .
v_call: TRBV9
clone_size: few
cdr3_aa: CASSPLGSGAHEQFF
cdr3_nt: TGTGCCAGCAGCCCCCTTGGGAGCGGCGCCCATGAGCAGTTCTTC

j_call: TRBJ2-7
d_call: TRBD1
v_call: TRBV4-3
clone_size: .
cdr3_aa: CASSPGTGAYEQYF
cdr3_nt: TGCGCCAGCAGTCCCGGGACAGGGGCCTACGAGCAGTACTTC

j_call: TRBJ2-6
d_call: TRBD1
v_call: TRBV5-4
clone_size: few
cdr3_aa: CASSWGQGIGSGANVLTF
cdr3_nt: TGTGCCAGCAGCTGGGGACAGGGAATAGGCTCTGGGGCCAACGTCCTGACTTTC

j_call: TRBJ2-1
d_call: .
v_call: TRBV28
clone_size: .
cdr3_aa: CASSLGVGEQFF
cdr3_nt: TGTGCCAGCAGTTTGGGCGTGGGTGAGCAGTTCTTC

j_call: TRBJ2-5
d_call: TRBD2
v_call: TRBV13
clone_size: .
cdr3_aa: CASSLAASGGYQETQYF
cdr3_nt: TGTGCCAGCAGCTTAGCGGCTAGCGGGGGCTACCAAGAGACCCAGTACTTC

j_call: TRBJ2-1
d_call: TRBD1
v_call: TRBV7-9
clone_size: .
cdr3_aa: CASSEEQGVIVNEQFF
cdr3_nt: TGTGCCAGCAGCGAGGAACAGGGGGTTATCGTCAATGAGCAGTTCTTC

j_call: TRBJ1-1
d_call: .
v_call: TRBV6-8
clone_size: once
cdr3_aa: CASRETEAFF
cdr3_nt: TGTGCCAGCAGGGAGACTGAAGCTTTCTTT

j_call: TRBJ2-7
d_call: .
v_call: TRBV28
clone_size: .
cdr3_aa: CASGPYEQYF
cdr3_nt: TGTGCCAGCGGCCCCTACGAGCAGTACTTC

j_call: TRBJ2-1
d_call: TRBD2
v_call: TRBV27
clone_size: .
cdr3_aa: CASSSPSGGAYNEQFF
cdr3_nt: TGTGCCAGCAGTTCACCTAGCGGGGGGGCCTACAATGAGCAGTTCTTC

j_call: TRBJ2-1
d_call: .
v_call: TRBV7-3
clone_size: .
cdr3_aa: CASSFADNNEQFF
cdr3_nt: TGTGCCAGCAGCTTTGCGGACAACAATGAGCAGTTCTTC

j_call: TRBJ2-1
d_call: TRBD2
v_call: TRBV5-8
clone_size: .
cdr3_aa: CASSLEGTRYNEQFF
cdr3_nt: TGTGCCAGCAGCTTGGAAGGGACTAGATACAATGAGCAGTTCTTC

j_call: TRBJ2-3
d_call: .
v_call: TRBV5-4
clone_size: .
cdr3_aa: CASSLEDARHRRDTQYF
cdr3_nt: TGTGCCAGCAGCTTGGAGGATGCCAGGCACCGGCGAGATACGCAGTATTTT

j_call: TRBJ2-3
d_call: TRBD2
v_call: TRBV27
clone_size: .
cdr3_aa: CASSSSGSGADTQYF
cdr3_nt: TGTGCCAGCAGTTCGTCCGGGAGCGGGGCAGATACGCAGTATTTT

j_call: TRBJ1-2
d_call: .
v_call: TRBV6-5
clone_size: .
cdr3_aa: CASSSERYYGYTF
cdr3_nt: TGTGCCAGCAGTTCGGAACGGTACTATGGCTACACCTTC

j_call: TRBJ1-2
d_call: TRBD1
v_call: TRBV2
clone_size: once
cdr3_aa: CASPDRGLRNGYTF
cdr3_nt: TGTGCCAGTCCGGACAGGGGCTTAAGGAATGGCTACACCTTC

j_call: TRBJ1-1
d_call: .
v_call: TRBV5-6
clone_size: once
cdr3_aa: CASSFLVRAEAFF
cdr3_nt: TGTGCCAGCAGCTTTTTGGTTCGAGCTGAAGCTTTCTTT

j_call: TRBJ2-7
d_call: .
v_call: TRBV11-1
clone_size: few
cdr3_aa: CASASGYSYEQYF
cdr3_nt: TGTGCCAGCGCCTCAGGTTACTCCTACGAGCAGTACTTC

j_call: TRBJ1-3
d_call: .
v_call: TRBV28
clone_size: .
cdr3_aa: CATKGSWGNTIYF
cdr3_nt: TGTGCCACCAAGGGCTCGTGGGGAAACACCATATATTTT

j_call: TRBJ2-5
d_call: .
v_call: TRBV7-6
clone_size: once
cdr3_aa: CASSSGPGSQETQYF
cdr3_nt: TGTGCCAGCAGCTCAGGACCGGGGTCGCAAGAGACCCAGTACTTC

j_call: TRBJ2-7
d_call: .
v_call: TRBV28
clone_size: once
cdr3_aa: CASSFDQAEQYF
cdr3_nt: TGTGCCAGCAGTTTTGATCAGGCTGAGCAGTACTTC

j_call: TRBJ2-2
d_call: .
v_call: TRBV9
clone_size: once
cdr3_aa: CASSVASAGELFF
cdr3_nt: TGTGCCAGCAGCGTAGCTTCAGCCGGGGAGCTGTTTTTT

j_call: TRBJ1-1
d_call: TRBD1
v_call: TRBV7-9
clone_size: once
cdr3_aa: CASSRGGANTEAFF
cdr3_nt: TGTGCCAGCAGCCGAGGGGGCGCGAACACTGAAGCTTTCTTT

j_call: TRBJ2-7
d_call: .
v_call: TRBV4-1
clone_size: .
cdr3_aa: CASSHQGGYEQYF
cdr3_nt: TGCGCCAGCAGCCATCAGGGGGGCTACGAGCAGTACTTC

j_call: TRBJ1-3
d_call: .
v_call: TRBV9
clone_size: .
cdr3_aa: CASGGTGGNTIYF
cdr3_nt: TGTGCCAGCGGCGGTACGGGCGGAAACACCATATATTTT

j_call: TRBJ2-2
d_call: TRBD2
v_call: TRBV7-9
clone_size: .
cdr3_aa: CASSLLAGGTGELFF
cdr3_nt: TGTGCCAGCAGTTTACTAGCGGGGGGAACCGGGGAGCTGTTTTTT

j_call: TRBJ2-5
d_call: .
v_call: TRBV7-9
clone_size: .
cdr3_aa: CASSARTDWEAQYF
cdr3_nt: TGTGCCAGCAGCGCCCGGACAGATTGGGAGGCCCAGTACTTC

j_call: TRBJ2-1
d_call: .
v_call: TRBV9
clone_size: .
cdr3_aa: CASSAPYGSSYNEQFF
cdr3_nt: TGTGCCAGCAGCGCCCCATATGGGAGCTCCTACAATGAGCAGTTCTTC

j_call: TRBJ2-7
d_call: .
v_call: TRBV2
clone_size: few
cdr3_aa: CASSYRTVSSYEQYF
cdr3_nt: TGTGCCAGCAGCTACAGGACAGTTAGCTCCTACGAGCAGTACTTC

j_call: TRBJ2-5
d_call: TRBD2
v_call: TRBV5-6
clone_size: .
cdr3_aa: CASSLGSGLKKETQYF
cdr3_nt: TGTGCCAGCAGCTTGGGTAGCGGGCTGAAAAAAGAGACCCAGTACTTC

j_call: TRBJ2-1
d_call: .
v_call: TRBV15
clone_size: .
cdr3_aa: CATSSISSPYNEQFF
cdr3_nt: TGTGCCACCAGCAGTATTAGCAGCCCCTACAATGAGCAGTTCTTC

j_call: TRBJ1-1
d_call: TRBD1
v_call: TRBV30
clone_size: .
cdr3_aa: CACSKPDRVPAEAFF
cdr3_nt: TGTGCCTGTAGCAAACCGGACAGGGTACCGGCTGAAGCTTTCTTT

j_call: TRBJ2-1
d_call: TRBD2
v_call: TRBV11-2
clone_size: .
cdr3_aa: CASSFLGGSGGDEQFF
cdr3_nt: TGTGCCAGCAGCTTTCTGGGGGGAAGCGGGGGCGATGAGCAGTTCTTC

j_call: TRBJ1-1
d_call: .
v_call: TRBV9
clone_size: .
cdr3_aa: CASSVGAGLSTEAFF
cdr3_nt: TGTGCCAGCAGCGTAGGGGCAGGGTTGTCCACTGAAGCTTTCTTT

j_call: TRBJ2-3
d_call: TRBD1
v_call: TRBV28
clone_size: .
cdr3_aa: CASSSGTDTDTQYF
cdr3_nt: TGTGCCAGCAGTTCCGGGACAGACACAGATACGCAGTATTTT

j_call: TRBJ1-5
d_call: TRBD1
v_call: TRBV9
clone_size: few
cdr3_aa: CASSPETGPNQPQHF
cdr3_nt: TGTGCCAGCAGCCCGGAGACAGGGCCCAATCAGCCCCAGCATTTT

j_call: TRBJ2-6
d_call: .
v_call: TRBV7-8
clone_size: .
cdr3_aa: CASSFSLDGSSGANVLTF
cdr3_nt: TGTGCCAGCAGCTTCTCTCTGGACGGATCCTCTGGGGCCAACGTCCTGACTTTC

j_call: TRBJ1-5
d_call: .
v_call: TRBV4-1
clone_size: .
cdr3_aa: CASSTGPGNQPQHF
cdr3_nt: TGCGCCAGCAGCACGGGTCCGGGGAATCAGCCCCAGCATTTT

j_call: TRBJ2-1
d_call: .
v_call: TRBV7-9
clone_size: once
cdr3_aa: CASSPVRGGTYNEQFF
cdr3_nt: TGTGCCAGCAGCCCGGTTAGGGGCGGTACTTACAATGAGCAGTTCTTC

j_call: TRBJ1-1
d_call: .
v_call: TRBV27
clone_size: few
cdr3_aa: CASSPRGDTEAFF
cdr3_nt: TGTGCCAGCAGCCCACGGGGCGACACTGAAGCTTTCTTT

j_call: TRBJ1-6
d_call: .
v_call: TRBV25-1
clone_size: .
cdr3_aa: CASSGLGGGGPTSPLHF
cdr3_nt: TGTGCCAGCAGTGGACTTGGGGGCGGGGGCCCTACCTCACCCCTCCACTTT